Shown below are 21 T cell receptor beta chains from a single sample sequenced in a study of cytomegalovirus exposure and HLA in healthy donors. A multiplex PCR was run with 60 Vbeta primers and 13 Jbeta primers. Clones were read by immunoSEQ multiplex PCR, and TCRdb kept only the in-frame ones, dropping some. Of some 90,000 clones listed, approximately 76% are singletons. The sample taken for sequencing was PBMCs. These TCRs come from a man younger than 40 in good health and CMV-seropositive.

V usage is TRBV28 and J usage is TRBJ2-7; D possibly corresponds to TRBD1 (5 bases). The CDR3 has 12 amino acids. The V gene's germline CDR1 is MDHEN and CDR2 SYDVKM. The ends were cut back, 5 bases at V and 9 bases at J, with 14 bases in the middle. CDR3 residues: CASSGNERGQYF. The CDR3 DNA follows: TGTGCCAGCAGTGGGAATGAAAGGGGGCAGTACTTC. Full variable domain (missing parts from reference TRBV28 and TRBJ2-7): DVKVTQSSRYLVKRTGEKVFLECVQDMDHENMFWYRQDPGLGLRLIYFSYDVKMKEKGDIPEGYSVSREKKERFSLILESASTNQTSMYLCASSGNERGQYFGPGTRLTVT.

V gene TRBV19 combines with J gene TRBJ1-1, with 9 positions matching TRBD1. The V and J ends lost 4 bases and 5 bases, in that order; junction bases with no gene match: 11. The germline gives CDR1 LNHDA, CDR2 SQIVND (reference sequence). The length of the CDR3 is 16 residues. The CDR3, as DNA: TGTGCCAGTAGTAGGGGGACAGGGAAGGGGTTGACTGAAGCTTTCTTT. The encoded protein is CASSRGTGKGLTEAFF.

The V and J genes are TRBV5-1 and TRBJ2-7, with D tentatively TRBD2 (5 bases). The CDR3 spans 13 residues. V was clipped by 4 bases and J by 3 bases, with 11 bases between them. From germline, CDR1 is SGHRS and CDR2 YFSETQ. As DNA, the CDR3 is TGCGCCAGCAGCACGGGGTCCGTCTACGAGCAGTACTTC. Translation: CASSTGSVYEQYF. Combining the CDR3 with reference TRBV5-1 and TRBJ2-7 gives the whole variable domain KAGVTQTPRYLIKTRGQQVTLSCSPISGHRSVSWYQQTPGQGLQFLFEYFSETQRNKGNFPGRFSGRQFSNSRSEMNVSTLELGDSALYLCASSTGSVYEQYFGPGTRLTVT.

The V call is TRBV25-1, the J call TRBJ1-4; 8 nucleotides match TRBD1. After removal of 5 bases from V and 8 bases from J, the junction contained 7 bases not matched to a gene. Germline CDR1 MGHDK, CDR2 SYGVNS. There are 14 residues in the CDR3. This chain's CDR3 is CASSWTGKGEKLFF. The CDR3 bases are TGTGCCAGCAGTTGGACAGGGAAGGGAGAAAAACTGTTTTTT.

A note on this clone: Its ends do not fully match the called genes, so a read error is possible. The chain employs TRBV7-9 and TRBJ1-1; possibly TRBD1 for D (6 bases). CDR1 is SEHNR and CDR2 is FQNEAQ in the germline V gene (reference sequence). CDR3 length equals 12 residues. The CDR3 DNA follows: TGTTCCAGCAGGGGCATTCGTGATGAAGCTTTCTTT. Its protein product is CSSRGIRDEAFF.

J is TRBJ1-5 and V is TRBV19; D gene unclear. Germline CDR1 and CDR2: LNHDA and SQIVND (reference sequence). This CDR3 has 15 residues. V was trimmed by 2 bases and J by 3 bases, leaving 11 bases between them. Written as DNA, the CDR3 is TGTGCCAGTAGTATAAACGAGGTTGTCAATCAGCCCCAGCATTTT. As protein: CASSINEVVNQPQHF.

The gene calls are TRBV9 and TRBJ2-2; 11 bases line up with TRBD2. V was pared by 4 bases and J by 5 bases, with 7 bases of the junction left unmatched. The CDR3 totals 16 residues. Per the germline V gene, CDR1 is SGDLS and CDR2 is YYNGEE. CDR3 bases: TGTGCCAGCAGCTTATTAGCGGGAGGGAGGACCGGGGAGCTGTTTTTT. Residues: CASSLLAGGRTGELFF.

This clone was seen a few times. V and J are TRBV6-5 and TRBJ1-3; 8 positions match TRBD1. Per the germline V gene, CDR1 is MNHEY and CDR2 is SVGAGI. This CDR3 spans 15 amino acids. Germline trimming cut 6 bases from V and 0 bases from J; bases unmatched to any gene: 4. CDR3 amino acids: CASRSDRDSGNTIYF. The CDR3 DNA is TGTGCCAGCAGGTCGGACAGGGACTCTGGAAACACCATATATTTT.

The chain joins TRBV27 to TRBJ2-1; D remains ambiguous. V lost 3 bases and J lost 5, with 8 bases in between. Germline V lookup: CDR1 MNHEY, CDR2 SMNVEV (reference sequence). The CDR3 is 13 residues long. The CDR3 protein is CASSFGQHNEQFF. The CDR3 DNA sequence: TGTGCCAGCAGTTTTGGGCAACACAATGAGCAGTTCTTC.

Comment on this clone: The same CDR3 is also encoded by other DNA sequences in this sample. V usage is TRBV5-6 and J usage is TRBJ2-1, with TRBD1 matching over 7 bases. The V gene's germline CDR1 is SGHDT and CDR2 YYEEEE. The CDR3 runs 14 residues. J gave up 3 bases and V 1 base, and 1 base lay outside the gene matches. This CDR3 is CASSLYRGYNEQFF. The CDR3 DNA sequence: TGTGCCAGCAGCTTGTACAGGGGCTACAATGAGCAGTTCTTC.

This clone showed up just a few times. The chain combines TRBV7-2 with TRBJ1-2; 8 positions agree with TRBD1. The germline V gene encodes CDR1 SGHTA and CDR2 FQGNSA. There are 13 residues in the CDR3. The V segment lost 5 bases and the J segment 10 bases; nucleotides outside the gene matches: 9. CDR3 bases: TGTGCCAGCAGCCAAGGACAGGGCATTGTCTACACCTTC. The encoded protein is CASSQGQGIVYTF.

This clone came up once. The chain uses TRBV29-1 and TRBJ2-2, with a weak D call TRBD1 (6 bases). V was pared by 6 bases and J by 7 bases, with 9 bases between. The CDR3 contains 11 residues. CDR1 is SQVTM and CDR2 is ANQGSEA in the germline V gene. CDR3 sequence: CSVGHNGELFF. The CDR3 nucleotides are TGCAGCGTGGGACACAACGGGGAGCTGTTTTTT.

In this sample, this clone turned up once. This chain connects TRBV6-4 to TRBJ2-7, with 11 bases identical to TRBD2. The CDR3 has 14 amino acids. V shed 8 bases and J 3 bases; nucleotides not matched to a gene: 6. Germline assignment: CDR1 MRHNA and CDR2 SNTAGT. CDR3 nucleotide sequence: TGTGCCAGCCCACGGGGACTAGCGGTCTACGAGCAGTACGTC. Translating it yields CASPRGLAVYEQYV.

This chain links TRBV5-5 with TRBJ2-6; tentative D call: TRBD2 (6 bases). CDR1 is SGHKS, CDR2 YYEKEE, per germline (reference sequence). The length of the CDR3 is 15 residues. V lost 3 bases and J lost 4, with 11 bases in between. The CDR3 DNA follows: TGTGCCAGCAGCTCTACAGGAGGGGGGGCCAACGTCCTGACTTTC. Its translation: CASSSTGGGANVLTF. The variable domain in full, with the rest retrieved from reference TRBV5-5 and TRBJ2-6, is DAGVTQSPTHLIKTRGQQVTLRCSPISGHKSVSWYQQVLGQGPQFIFQYYEKEERGRGNFPDRFSARQFPNYSSELNVNALLLGDSALYLCASSSTGGGANVLTFGAGSRLTVL.

The CDR3 spells CASSVSGSDYNEQFF. In nucleotides, the CDR3 is TGTGCCAGCAGCGTTAGCGGGAGTGACTACAATGAGCAGTTCTTC. The gene calls are TRBV7-9 and TRBJ2-1, with TRBD2 matching 9 bases. Germline lookup yields CDR1 SEHNR and CDR2 FQNEAQ (reference sequence). After removal of 5 bases from V and 3 bases from J, the junction contained 5 bases not matched to a gene. CDR3 length: 15 amino acids.

The chain employs TRBV14 and TRBJ2-7; TRBD2 agrees at 10 bases. CDR1 and CDR2 (germline): SGHDN, FVKESK. After removal of 3 bases from V and 6 bases from J, the junction contained 8 bases not matched to a gene. This CDR3 contains 15 residues. The CDR3 here is CASSHSAGGPSEQYF. DNA of the CDR3: TGTGCCAGCAGCCACTCAGCGGGAGGGCCCTCCGAGCAGTACTTC.

The chain couples TRBV7-3 to TRBJ2-2, with no clear D. V shed 8 bases and J shed 0 bases, with 10 bases lying between them. The CDR3 length is 14 residues. CDR1 and CDR2 (germline): SGHTA, FQGTGA. The DNA for the CDR3 is TGTGCCAGCTGTAAACAGCCGAACACCGGGGAGCTGTTTTTT. Protein product: CASCKQPNTGELFF.

This clone is medium-sized within its sample. The V call is TRBV2, the J call TRBJ2-3, with D possibly being TRBD1 (6 bases). Germline V gives CDR1 SNHLY, CDR2 FYNNEI. V dropped 3 bases and J dropped 2 bases, with 12 bases sitting between them. The CDR3 contains 15 residues. CDR3 amino acids: CASSDRHRVTDTQYF. For the CDR3, the DNA is TGTGCCAGCAGTGATCGGCACAGGGTCACAGATACGCAGTATTTT.

The CDR3 nucleotides are TGTGCCAGCAGCTCCCCGGGACAAGTCACCGGGGAGCTGTTTTTT. As protein: CASSSPGQVTGELFF. V usage is TRBV7-3 and J usage is TRBJ2-2; a possible D gene is TRBD1 (6 bases). CDR1 SGHTA and CDR2 FQGTGA come from the germline V gene. V shed 4 bases and J shed 4 bases, with 13 bases lying between them. The length of the CDR3 is 15 residues.

The CDR3 here is CASSPGTGANYGYTF. The DNA for the CDR3 is TGTGCCAGCAGCCCCGGGACAGGGGCCAACTATGGCTACACCTTC. The chain recombines TRBV5-6 with TRBJ1-2, with 10 bases identical to TRBD1. Trimming at V came to 4 bases and at J to 2 bases, leaving 5 bases not matched to a gene. CDR1 is SGHDT and CDR2 is YYEEEE in the germline V gene. CDR3 length: 15 amino acids.

V usage is TRBV7-2 and J usage is TRBJ1-1, with a tentative D call TRBD1 (6 bases). The CDR3 loop spans 14 amino acids. With 4 bases removed from V and 6 bases from J, the gap between germline ends came to 15 bases. CDR1 and CDR2 (germline): SGHTA, FQGNSA. The CDR3, as DNA: TGTGCCAGCAGCTCACAGGGTAGTAGCCCTGAAGCTTTCTTT. It yields the protein CASSSQGSSPEAFF.